Described below is a single TCR beta chain sequence and its context. What it recognizes is unknown. These data are taken from a study of blood T cells in healthy people across ages. V lost 0 bases and J lost 7, with 15 bases in between. Looked up from germline, CDR1 is LGHNA and CDR2 is YNFKEQ. The CDR3 spans 15 residues. A second PCR of about 6 to 11 cycles used a sample-barcoded 5' primer and a J-beta primer mix. Each CDR3 protein gets one entry after TCRdb re-called the 5' RACE reads with MiXCR. The sample lists roughly 1.5 million distinct CDR3 sequences; around 40% were seen once. Study-level results: There were more naive CD4+ cells and higher diversity in long-lived donors than in aged donors. Naive T cell percentage and TCR beta diversity correlated strongly.

Sequenced sample: blood. This chain joins TRBV4-2 and TRBJ2-5; D may be TRBD1 or TRBD2 (6 bases each). The sequence came from a woman in her late teens or twenties in good health. CDR3 region: CASSQDEVRGATQYF. CDR3 in DNA: TGTGCCAGCAGCCAAGATGAAGTGAGGGGGGCGACCCAGTACTTC.